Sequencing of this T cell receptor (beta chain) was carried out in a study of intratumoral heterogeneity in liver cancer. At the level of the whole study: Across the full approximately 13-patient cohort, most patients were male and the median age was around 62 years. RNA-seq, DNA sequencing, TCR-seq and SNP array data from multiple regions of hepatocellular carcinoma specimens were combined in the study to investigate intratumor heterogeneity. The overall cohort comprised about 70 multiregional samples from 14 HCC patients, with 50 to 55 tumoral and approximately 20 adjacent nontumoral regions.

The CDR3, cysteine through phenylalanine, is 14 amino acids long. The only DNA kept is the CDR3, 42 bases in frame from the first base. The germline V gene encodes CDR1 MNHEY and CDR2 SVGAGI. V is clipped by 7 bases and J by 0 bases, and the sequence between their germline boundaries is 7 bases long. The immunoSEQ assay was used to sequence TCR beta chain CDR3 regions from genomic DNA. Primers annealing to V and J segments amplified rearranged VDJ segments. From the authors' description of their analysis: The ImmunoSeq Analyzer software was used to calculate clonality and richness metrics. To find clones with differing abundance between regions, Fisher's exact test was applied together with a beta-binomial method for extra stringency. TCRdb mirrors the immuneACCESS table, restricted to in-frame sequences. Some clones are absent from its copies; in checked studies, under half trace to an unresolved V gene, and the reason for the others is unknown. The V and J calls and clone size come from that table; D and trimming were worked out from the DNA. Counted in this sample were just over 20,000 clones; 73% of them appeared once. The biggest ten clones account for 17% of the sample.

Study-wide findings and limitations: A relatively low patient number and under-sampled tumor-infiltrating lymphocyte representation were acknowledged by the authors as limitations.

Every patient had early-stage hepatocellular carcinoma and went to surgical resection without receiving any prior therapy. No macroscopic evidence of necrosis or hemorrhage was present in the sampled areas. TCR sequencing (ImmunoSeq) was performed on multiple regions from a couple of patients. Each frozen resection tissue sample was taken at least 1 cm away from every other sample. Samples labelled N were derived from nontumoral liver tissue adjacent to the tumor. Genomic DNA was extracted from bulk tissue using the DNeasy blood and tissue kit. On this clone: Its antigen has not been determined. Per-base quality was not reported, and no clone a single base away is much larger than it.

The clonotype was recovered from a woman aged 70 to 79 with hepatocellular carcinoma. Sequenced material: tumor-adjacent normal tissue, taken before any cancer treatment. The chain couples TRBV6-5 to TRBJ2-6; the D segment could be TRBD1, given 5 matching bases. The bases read TGTGCCAGCAAGACAGCCTCTGGGGCCAACGTCCTGACTTTC. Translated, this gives CASKTASGANVLTF.